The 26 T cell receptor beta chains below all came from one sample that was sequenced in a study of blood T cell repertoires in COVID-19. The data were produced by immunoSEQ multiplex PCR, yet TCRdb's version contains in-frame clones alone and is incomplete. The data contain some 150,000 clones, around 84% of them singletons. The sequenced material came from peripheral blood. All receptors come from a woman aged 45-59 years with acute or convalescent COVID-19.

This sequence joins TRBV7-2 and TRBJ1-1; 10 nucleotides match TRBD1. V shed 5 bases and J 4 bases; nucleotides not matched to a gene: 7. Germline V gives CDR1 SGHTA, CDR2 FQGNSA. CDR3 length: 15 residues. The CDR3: CASSPRTGGVTEAFF. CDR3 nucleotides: TGTGCCAGCAGCCCTCGGACAGGGGGAGTCACTGAAGCTTTCTTT.

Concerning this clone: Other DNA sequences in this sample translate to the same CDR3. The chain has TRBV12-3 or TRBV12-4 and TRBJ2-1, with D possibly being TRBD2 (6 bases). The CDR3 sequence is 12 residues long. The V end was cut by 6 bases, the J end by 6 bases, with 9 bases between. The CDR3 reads CASSPTSNEQFF. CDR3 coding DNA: TGTGCCAGCAGCCCGACTAGCAATGAGCAGTTCTTC.

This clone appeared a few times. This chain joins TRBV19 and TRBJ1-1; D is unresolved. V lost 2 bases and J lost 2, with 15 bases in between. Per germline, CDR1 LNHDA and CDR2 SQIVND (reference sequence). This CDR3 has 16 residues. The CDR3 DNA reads TGTGCCAGTAGTATACATACCAGCATACTAAACACTGAAGCTTTCTTT. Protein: CASSIHTSILNTEAFF.

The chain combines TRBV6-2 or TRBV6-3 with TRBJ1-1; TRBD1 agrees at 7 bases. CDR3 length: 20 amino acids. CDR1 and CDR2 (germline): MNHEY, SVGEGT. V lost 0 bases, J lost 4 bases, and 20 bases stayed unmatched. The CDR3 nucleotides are TGTGCCAGCAGTTACTCATCGGACGTTGATTTGAATGCAGGGGGCACTGAAGCTTTCTTT. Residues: CASSYSSDVDLNAGGTEAFF.

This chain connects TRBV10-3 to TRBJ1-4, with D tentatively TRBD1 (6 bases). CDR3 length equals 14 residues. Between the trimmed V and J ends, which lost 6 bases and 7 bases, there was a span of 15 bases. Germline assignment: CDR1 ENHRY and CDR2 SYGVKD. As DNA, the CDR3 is TGTGCCATCAGGGACAGCTCAGGTGGTGAAAAACTGTTTTTT. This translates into CAIRDSSGGEKLFF.

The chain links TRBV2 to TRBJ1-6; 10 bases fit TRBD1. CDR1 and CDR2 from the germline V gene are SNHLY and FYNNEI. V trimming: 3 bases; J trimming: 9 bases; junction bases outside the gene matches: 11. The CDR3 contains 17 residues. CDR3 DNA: TGTGCCAGCAGTGATCCTTTTCGACAGGGGGCAAGTTCACCCCTCCACTTT. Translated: CASSDPFRQGASSPLHF.

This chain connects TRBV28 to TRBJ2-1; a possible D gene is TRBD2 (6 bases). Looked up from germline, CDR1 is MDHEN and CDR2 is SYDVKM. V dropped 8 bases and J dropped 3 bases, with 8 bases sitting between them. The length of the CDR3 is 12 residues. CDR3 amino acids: CASGGIYNEQFF. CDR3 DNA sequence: TGTGCCAGCGGGGGGATCTACAATGAGCAGTTCTTC.

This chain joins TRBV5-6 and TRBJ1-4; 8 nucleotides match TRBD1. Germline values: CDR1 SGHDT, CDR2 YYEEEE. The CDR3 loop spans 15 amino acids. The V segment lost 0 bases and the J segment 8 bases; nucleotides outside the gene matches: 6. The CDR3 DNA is TGTGCCAGCAGCTTGGTACAGGGGGGTCTGGAAAAACTGTTTTTT. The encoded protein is CASSLVQGGLEKLFF.

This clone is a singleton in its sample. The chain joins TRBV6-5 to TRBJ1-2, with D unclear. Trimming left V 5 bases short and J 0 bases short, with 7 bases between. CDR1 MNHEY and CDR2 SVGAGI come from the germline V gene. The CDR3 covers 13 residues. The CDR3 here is CASSPGSNYGYTF. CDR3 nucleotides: TGTGCCAGCAGTCCCGGTTCTAACTATGGCTACACCTTC.

As DNA, the CDR3 is TGTGCCAGCAGTTTCCTGACAGATAATTCACCCCTCCACTTT. Translated, it gives CASSFLTDNSPLHF. V usage is TRBV28 and J usage is TRBJ1-6; D possibly corresponds to TRBD1 (5 bases). Germline V gives CDR1 MDHEN, CDR2 SYDVKM. The length of the CDR3 is 14 residues. Trimming took off 3 bases at V and 5 bases at J, with 8 bases between the two ends.

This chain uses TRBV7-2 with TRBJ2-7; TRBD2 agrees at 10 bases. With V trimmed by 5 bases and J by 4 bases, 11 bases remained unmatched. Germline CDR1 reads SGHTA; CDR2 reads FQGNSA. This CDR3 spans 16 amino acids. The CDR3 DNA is TGTGCCAGCAGCAGAGGCGGGACTAGCGTCTTATACGAGCAGTACTTC. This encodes CASSRGGTSVLYEQYF.

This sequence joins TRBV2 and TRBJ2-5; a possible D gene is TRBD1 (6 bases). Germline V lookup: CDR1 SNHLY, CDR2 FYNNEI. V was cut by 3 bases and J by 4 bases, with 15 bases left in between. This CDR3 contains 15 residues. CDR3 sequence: CASSDRGDWGETQYF. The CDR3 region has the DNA TGTGCCAGCAGTGACAGGGGAGATTGGGGAGAGACCCAGTACTTC.

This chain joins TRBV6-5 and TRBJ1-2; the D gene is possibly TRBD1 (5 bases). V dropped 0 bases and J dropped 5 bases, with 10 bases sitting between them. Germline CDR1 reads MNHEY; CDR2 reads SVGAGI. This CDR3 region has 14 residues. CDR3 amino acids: CASSYSGTEYGYTF. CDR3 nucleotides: TGTGCCAGCAGTTACTCGGGGACTGAGTATGGCTACACCTTC.

CDR3 residues: CAISRTGDTEAFF. The CDR3 region has the DNA TGTGCCATCAGCCGGACAGGGGACACTGAAGCTTTCTTT. The J gene is TRBJ1-1, the V gene TRBV10-3, with 9 bases fitting TRBD1. Germline trimming cut 6 bases from V and 3 bases from J; bases unmatched to any gene: 2. Per the germline V gene, CDR1 is ENHRY and CDR2 is SYGVKD. CDR3 size: 13 residues.

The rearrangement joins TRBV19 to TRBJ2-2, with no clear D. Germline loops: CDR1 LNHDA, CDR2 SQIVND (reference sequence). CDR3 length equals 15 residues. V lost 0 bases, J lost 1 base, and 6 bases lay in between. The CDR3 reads CASSIEHQNTGELFF. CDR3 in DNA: TGTGCCAGTAGTATAGAACACCAGAACACCGGGGAGCTGTTTTTT.

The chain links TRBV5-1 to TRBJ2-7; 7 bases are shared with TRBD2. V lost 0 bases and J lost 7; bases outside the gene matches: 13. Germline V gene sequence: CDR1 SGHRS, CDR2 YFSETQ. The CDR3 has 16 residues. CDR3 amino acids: CASSLVAGVLVGEQYF. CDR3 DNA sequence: TGCGCCAGCAGCTTGGTGGCGGGAGTACTAGTAGGGGAGCAGTACTTC.

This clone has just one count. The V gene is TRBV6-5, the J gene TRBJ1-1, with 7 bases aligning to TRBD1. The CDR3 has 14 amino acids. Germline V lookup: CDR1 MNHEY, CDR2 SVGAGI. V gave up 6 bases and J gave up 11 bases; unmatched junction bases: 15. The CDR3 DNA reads TGTGCCAGCAGGCCCCACCTTAGGGACAGTGGGGCTTTCTTT. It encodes CASRPHLRDSGAFF.

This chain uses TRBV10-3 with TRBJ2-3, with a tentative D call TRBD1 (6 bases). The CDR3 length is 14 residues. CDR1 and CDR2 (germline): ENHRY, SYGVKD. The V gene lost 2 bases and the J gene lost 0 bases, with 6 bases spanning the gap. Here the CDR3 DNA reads TGTGCCATCAGTGAGGGACAGAGCACAGATACGCAGTATTTT. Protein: CAISEGQSTDTQYF.

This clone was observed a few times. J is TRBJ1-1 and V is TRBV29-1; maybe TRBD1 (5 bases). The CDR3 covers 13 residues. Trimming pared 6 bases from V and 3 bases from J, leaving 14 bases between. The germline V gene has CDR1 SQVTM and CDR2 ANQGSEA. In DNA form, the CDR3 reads TGCAGCGTCTCCCGGGACTTATACACTGAAGCTTTCTTT. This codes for CSVSRDLYTEAFF.

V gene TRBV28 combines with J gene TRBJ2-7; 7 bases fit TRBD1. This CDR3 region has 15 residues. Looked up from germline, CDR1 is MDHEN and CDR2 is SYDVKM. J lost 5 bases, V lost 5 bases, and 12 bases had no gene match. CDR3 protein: CASSNPTGIRHEQYF. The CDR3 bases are TGTGCCAGCAGTAACCCGACAGGGATCAGGCACGAGCAGTACTTC. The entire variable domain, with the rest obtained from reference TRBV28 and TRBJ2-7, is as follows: DVKVTQSSRYLVKRTGEKVFLECVQDMDHENMFWYRQDPGLGLRLIYFSYDVKMKEKGDIPEGYSVSREKKERFSLILESASTNQTSMYLCASSNPTGIRHEQYFGPGTRLTVT.

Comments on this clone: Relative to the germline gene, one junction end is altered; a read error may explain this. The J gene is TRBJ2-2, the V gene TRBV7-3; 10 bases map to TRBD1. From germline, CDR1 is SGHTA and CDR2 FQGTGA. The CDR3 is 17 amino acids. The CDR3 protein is CASSSGQGRAKTGELFF. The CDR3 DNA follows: TGTGCCAGCAGCTCGGGACAGGGGAGGGCGAAGACCGGGGAGCTGTTTTTT.

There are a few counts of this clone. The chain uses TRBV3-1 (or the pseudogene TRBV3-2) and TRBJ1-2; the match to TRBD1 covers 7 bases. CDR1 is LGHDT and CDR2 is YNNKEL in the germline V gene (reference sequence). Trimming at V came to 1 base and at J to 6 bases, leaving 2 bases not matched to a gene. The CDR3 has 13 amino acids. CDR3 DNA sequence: TGTGCCAGCAGCCAAGGGACAGGAAATGGCTACACCTTC. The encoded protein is CASSQGTGNGYTF.

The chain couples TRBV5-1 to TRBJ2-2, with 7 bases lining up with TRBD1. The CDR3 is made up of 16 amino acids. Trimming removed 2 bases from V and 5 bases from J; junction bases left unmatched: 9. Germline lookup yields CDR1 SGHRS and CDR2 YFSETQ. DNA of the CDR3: TGCGCCAGCAGCTTTACCGGGACAGTGGATACCGGGGAGCTGTTTTTT. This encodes CASSFTGTVDTGELFF. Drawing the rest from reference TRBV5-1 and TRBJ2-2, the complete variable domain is KAGVTQTPRYLIKTRGQQVTLSCSPISGHRSVSWYQQTPGQGLQFLFEYFSETQRNKGNFPGRFSGRQFSNSRSEMNVSTLELGDSALYLCASSFTGTVDTGELFFGEGSRLTVL.

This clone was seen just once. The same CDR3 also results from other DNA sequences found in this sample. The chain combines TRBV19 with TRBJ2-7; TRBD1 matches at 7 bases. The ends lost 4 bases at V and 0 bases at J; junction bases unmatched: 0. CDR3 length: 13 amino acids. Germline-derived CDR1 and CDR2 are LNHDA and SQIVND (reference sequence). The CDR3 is CASSRDSSYEQYF. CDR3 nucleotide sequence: TGTGCCAGTAGTAGGGACAGCTCCTACGAGCAGTACTTC. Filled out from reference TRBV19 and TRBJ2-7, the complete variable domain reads DGGITQSPKYLFRKEGQNVTLSCEQNLNHDAMYWYRQDPGQGLRLIYYSQIVNDFQKGDIAEGYSVSREKKESFPLTVTSAQKNPTAFYLCASSRDSSYEQYFGPGTRLTVT.

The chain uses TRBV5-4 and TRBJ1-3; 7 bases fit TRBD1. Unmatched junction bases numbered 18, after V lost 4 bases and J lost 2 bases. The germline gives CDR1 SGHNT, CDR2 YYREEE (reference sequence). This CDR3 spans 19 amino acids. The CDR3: CASSLLSGTAQQAGNTIYF. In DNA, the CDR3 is TGTGCCAGCAGCCTCCTATCAGGGACAGCCCAGCAGGCTGGAAACACCATATATTTT.

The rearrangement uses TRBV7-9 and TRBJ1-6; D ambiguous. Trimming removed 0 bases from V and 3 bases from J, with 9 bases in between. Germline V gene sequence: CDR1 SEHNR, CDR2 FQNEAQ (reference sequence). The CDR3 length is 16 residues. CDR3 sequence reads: CASSLAPEGYNSPLHF. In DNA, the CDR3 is TGTGCCAGCAGCTTAGCCCCGGAGGGCTATAATTCACCCCTCCACTTT.